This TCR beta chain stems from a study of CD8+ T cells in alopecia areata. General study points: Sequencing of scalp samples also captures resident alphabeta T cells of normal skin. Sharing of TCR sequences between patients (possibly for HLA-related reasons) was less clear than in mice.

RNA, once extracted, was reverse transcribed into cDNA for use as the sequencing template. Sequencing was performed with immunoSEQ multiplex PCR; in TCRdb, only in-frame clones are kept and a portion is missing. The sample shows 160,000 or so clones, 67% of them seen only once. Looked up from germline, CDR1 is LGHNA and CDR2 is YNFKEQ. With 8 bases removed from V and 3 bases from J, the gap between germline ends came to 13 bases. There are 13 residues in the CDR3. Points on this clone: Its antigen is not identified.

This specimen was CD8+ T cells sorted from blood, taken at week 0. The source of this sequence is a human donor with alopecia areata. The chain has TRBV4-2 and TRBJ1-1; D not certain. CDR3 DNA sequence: TGTGCCAGCTTGGCCAGGTTCGACACTGAAGCTTTCTTT. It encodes CASLARFDTEAFF.